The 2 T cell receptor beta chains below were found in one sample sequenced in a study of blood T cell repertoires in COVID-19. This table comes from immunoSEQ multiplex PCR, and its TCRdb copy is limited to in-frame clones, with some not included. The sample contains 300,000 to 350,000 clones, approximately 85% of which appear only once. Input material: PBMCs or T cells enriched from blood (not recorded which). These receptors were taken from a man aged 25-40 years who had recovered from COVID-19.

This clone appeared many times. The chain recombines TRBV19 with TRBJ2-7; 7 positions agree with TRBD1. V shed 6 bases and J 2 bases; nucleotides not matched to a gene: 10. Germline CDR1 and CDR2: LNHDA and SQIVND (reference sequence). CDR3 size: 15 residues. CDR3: CASSIKRGRPYEQYF. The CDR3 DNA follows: TGTGCCAGTAGCATCAAGAGGGGGCGCCCCTACGAGCAGTACTTC.

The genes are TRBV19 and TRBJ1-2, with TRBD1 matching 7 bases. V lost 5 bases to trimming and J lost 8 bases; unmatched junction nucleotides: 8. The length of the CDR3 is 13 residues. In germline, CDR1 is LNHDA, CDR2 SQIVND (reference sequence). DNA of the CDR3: TGTGCCAGTAGTCCCCGACAGGGTAGGGGCTACACCTTC. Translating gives CASSPRQGRGYTF.